The rows below give T cell receptor beta chains drawn from one sample of a study of immune evolution from preneoplasia to lung adenocarcinoma. The repertoire was sequenced with immunoSEQ multiplex PCR; TCRdb's copy has only in-frame clones and lacks some. The sample has roughly 4,700 clones, about 75% seen once. Sequencing was done on a sample of FFPE minimally invasive lung adenocarcinoma tissue. The source of these receptors is a person between 55 and 80 years old with lung adenocarcinoma. Each CDR3 is given with its conserved first and last residue. The D gene is left open where the match is weak. Clone size is shown for a subset of rows, as once, few, many or a class of expanded clone.

TRBJ1-5,TRBD1,NA,TRBV2,CASSVVRGDQPQHF,TGTGCCAGCAGTGTGGTCAGGGGGGATCAGCCCCAGCATTTT
TRBJ1-1,TRBD1,few,TRBV30,CAWRDGTGKMNTEAFF,TGTGCCTGGAGAGACGGGACAGGGAAGATGAACACTGAAGCTTTCTTT
TRBJ1-3,NA,NA,TRBV6-6,CASSYGGDSGNTIYF,TGTGCCAGCAGTTACGGTGGTGACTCTGGAAACACCATATATTTT
TRBJ1-1,NA,NA,TRBV6-5,CASTPGLDRGTEAFF,TGTGCCAGCACCCCGGGCCTCGATAGGGGCACTGAAGCTTTCTTT
TRBJ2-3,NA,NA,TRBV6-1,CASRSGASTDTQYF,TGTGCCAGCCGATCGGGGGCTAGCACAGATACGCAGTATTTT
TRBJ1-1,NA,NA,TRBV6-5,CASSYSRGQDTEAFF,TGTGCCAGCAGTTACTCGCGGGGGCAGGACACTGAAGCTTTCTTT
TRBJ1-4,NA,NA,TRBV18,CASSPPNTNEKLFF,TGTGCCAGCTCACCACCCAACACGAATGAAAAACTGTTTTTT
TRBJ1-2,TRBD1,NA,TRBV5-1,CASSLSYDRGYHYTF,TGCGCCAGCAGCTTGAGTTACGACAGGGGGTATCACTACACCTTC
TRBJ1-3,NA,few,TRBV9,CASSPSGKGRGNTIYF,TGTGCCAGCAGCCCCTCCGGGAAGGGCAGAGGAAACACCATATATTTT
TRBJ1-4,TRBD1,NA,TRBV6-6,CASSTDRENEKLFF,TGTGCCAGCAGTACGGACAGGGAAAATGAAAAACTGTTTTTT
TRBJ2-3,NA,NA,TRBV5-1,CASAAETDTQYF,TGCGCCAGCGCGGCCGAGACAGATACGCAGTATTTT
TRBJ2-7,NA,NA,TRBV29-1,CSVEPTQGSYEQYF,TGCAGCGTTGAGCCCACACAGGGATCCTACGAGCAGTACTTC
TRBJ2-7,NA,NA,TRBV5-1,CASHPGTSYEQYF,TGCGCCAGCCACCCAGGGACGTCCTACGAGCAGTACTTC
TRBJ2-7,NA,NA,TRBV5-1,CASSLEGREQYF,TGCGCCAGCAGCTTGGAGGGCAGGGAGCAGTACTTC
TRBJ2-5,TRBD2,NA,TRBV7-2,CASSLTSGERTQYF,TGTGCCAGCAGCTTAACTAGCGGGGAGAGGACCCAGTACTTC
TRBJ2-1,NA,NA,TRBV30,CAWRGKYYNEQFF,TGTGCCTGGAGAGGGAAGTACTACAATGAGCAGTTCTTC
TRBJ2-2,NA,NA,TRBV11-3,CASSPHTGELFF,TGTGCCAGCAGCCCCCACACCGGGGAGCTGTTTTTT
TRBJ2-3,NA,NA,TRBV7-2,CASSPISSTDTQYF,TGTGCCAGCAGTCCCATCTCTAGTACAGATACGCAGTATTTT
TRBJ2-7,TRBD1,few,TRBV11-1,CASSLGTDGEQYF,TGTGCCAGCAGCTTGGGGACAGACGGGGAGCAGTACTTC
TRBJ1-2,NA,NA,TRBV11-2,CASSLSDRNNYGYTF,TGTGCCAGCAGCTTAAGTGACAGAAACAACTATGGCTACACCTTC
TRBJ1-1,NA,NA,TRBV4-1,CASSQVSVNTEAFF,TGCGCCAGCAGCCAAGTATCTGTGAACACTGAAGCTTTCTTT
TRBJ1-3,NA,NA,TRBV19,CASTLEQGHSTGNTIYF,TGTGCCAGCACCCTAGAACAGGGCCACTCGACCGGAAACACCATATATTTT
TRBJ2-5,NA,NA,TRBV27,CASSLGGAVQETQYF,TGTGCCAGCAGTTTAGGCGGGGCCGTCCAAGAGACCCAGTACTTC
TRBJ2-3,NA,NA,TRBV7-9,CASSPSGTDTQYF,TGTGCCAGCAGCCCCTCTGGCACGGATACGCAGTATTTT
TRBJ2-7,NA,once,TRBV10-2,CASSTWDEQYF,TGCGCCAGCTCCACCTGGGACGAGCAGTACTTC
TRBJ1-1,NA,NA,TRBV30,CAWSPTGQRNTEAFF,TGTGCCTGGAGCCCTACCGGACAGCGAAACACTGAAGCTTTCTTT
TRBJ1-2,NA,once,TRBV12-5,CASARGGLDGYTF,TGTGCTAGTGCCCGGGGGGGGTTGGATGGCTACACCTTC
TRBJ1-1,NA,NA,TRBV19,CASSLNSNTEAFF,TGTGCCAGTAGTTTGAACAGTAACACTGAAGCTTTCTTT
TRBJ1-2,TRBD1,NA,TRBV6-5,CASNPRTGDGYTF,TGTGCCAGCAACCCTCGGACAGGGGATGGCTACACCTTC
TRBJ2-5,NA,NA,TRBV28,CASRSLGETQYF,TGTGCCAGCAGATCTCTGGGAGAGACCCAGTACTTC
TRBJ1-1,NA,NA,TRBV30,CAWRYDSYTEAFF,TGTGCCTGGAGATATGACAGTTACACTGAAGCTTTCTTT
TRBJ2-7,NA,NA,TRBV7-9,CASRPDSNGEQYF,TGTGCCAGCAGACCCGACAGTAATGGGGAGCAGTACTTC
TRBJ1-1,NA,few,TRBV7-9,CATSNHTEAFF,TGTGCCACCTCTAATCATACTGAAGCTTTCTTT
TRBJ2-7,TRBD1,NA,TRBV4-1,CASSQLRDSYEQYF,TGCGCCAGCAGCCAACTCCGGGACAGCTACGAGCAGTACTTC
TRBJ1-4,NA,NA,TRBV10-3,CAISESGSPNEKLFF,TGTGCCATCAGTGAGTCAGGCAGCCCAAATGAAAAACTGTTTTTT
TRBJ1-1,NA,NA,TRBV15,CATSRGPKAGATEAFF,TGTGCCACCAGCAGAGGCCCAAAAGCAGGGGCCACTGAAGCTTTCTTT